What follows are 9 T cell receptor beta chains derived from one specimen sequenced in a study of blood T cells in healthy people across ages. The authors ran a second PCR of roughly 7 to 11 cycles using a sample-barcoded 5' primer and a J-beta primer mix. TCRdb independently ran MiXCR on the 5' RACE reads; one entry per CDR3 protein. The sample gives some 1.1 million distinct CDR3 sequences, roughly two fifths of which show up once; 10% to 15% is in the top ten. The sequenced sample was blood. Receptors originate from a man in his late teens or twenties in good health.

This clonotype appeared a few times. The chain joins TRBV5-1 to TRBJ1-4, with unresolved D. V was cut by 0 bases and J by 5 bases, with 11 bases left in between. CDR3 length: 15 amino acids. Germline CDR1 is SGHRS and CDR2 is YFSETQ. The CDR3 here is CASSLGTDKNEKLFF. As DNA, the CDR3 is TGCGCCAGCAGCTTGGGGACGGATAAAAATGAAAAACTGTTTTTT. The whole variable domain, filled in from reference TRBV5-1 and TRBJ1-4, reads KAGVTQTPRYLIKTRGQQVTLSCSPISGHRSVSWYQQTPGQGLQFLFEYFSETQRNKGNFPGRFSGRQFSNSRSEMNVSTLELGDSALYLCASSLGTDKNEKLFFGSGTQLSVL.

The genes are TRBV5-1 and TRBJ1-1, with TRBD1 as a possible D gene (6 bases). The length of the CDR3 is 15 residues. Germline V gene lookup returns CDR1 SGHRS and CDR2 YFSETQ. V lost 4 bases to trimming and J lost 2 bases, with 15 bases between them. The chain's CDR3 is CASSQVPDRNTEAFF. The DNA of the CDR3 is TGCGCCAGCAGCCAAGTCCCGGACAGAAACACTGAAGCTTTCTTT.

This clonotype was seen only a few times. The chain is built from TRBV5-1 and TRBJ1-1, with D possibly being TRBD1 (6 bases). Trimming cost V 4 bases and J 7 bases, with 20 bases left between them. The CDR3 extends over 15 amino acids. Germline V lookup: CDR1 SGHRS, CDR2 YFSETQ. CDR3 in DNA: TGCGCCAGCAGCCTCGGGACATTCCGGAACGATGAAGCTTTCTTT. As protein: CASSLGTFRNDEAFF.

This clonotype appeared a single time. The rearrangement joins TRBV4-2 to TRBJ1-2, with 7 bases matching TRBD1. CDR3 length: 14 amino acids. The junction had 11 bases not matched to a gene; V was cut back by 3 bases and J by 10 bases. Germline CDR1 reads LGHNA; CDR2 reads YNFKEQ. CDR3 amino acids: CASSQWGQKMDYTF. CDR3 DNA: TGTGCCAGCAGCCAGTGGGGACAGAAGATGGACTACACCTTC.

V usage is TRBV5-1 and J usage is TRBJ2-4, with a tentative D call TRBD2 (6 bases). Trimming took off 4 bases at V and 0 bases at J, with 20 bases between the two ends. There are 18 residues in the CDR3. Germline values: CDR1 SGHRS, CDR2 YFSETQ. In nucleotides, the CDR3 is TGCGCCAGCAGCCCCGGCGGCCGCAGGGACTTAGCCAAAAACATTCAGTACTTC. It specifies CASSPGGRRDLAKNIQYF.

This chain connects TRBV4-3 to TRBJ2-3; 15 bases fit TRBD2. Trimming took 5 bases from V and 0 from J; bases not matched to a gene: 9. Germline CDR1 and CDR2: LGHNA and YSLEER. The CDR3 is 19 residues long. The CDR3 DNA reads TGCGCCAGCAGCAGACTCGGACTAGCGGGGGGGGGGAGCACAGATACGCAGTATTTT. Translating it yields CASSRLGLAGGGSTDTQYF.

This clonotype was picked up a small number of times. Relative to the germline gene, one junction end is altered; a read error may explain this. The rearrangement uses TRBV12-3 or TRBV12-4 and TRBJ2-3; maybe TRBD2 (7 bases). The CDR3 totals 15 residues. In DNA, the CDR3 is TGTGCCAGCAGTTTCGGCCGGGGGGCTACAGATACACAGTATTTT. Translating gives CASSFGRGATDTQYF.

The J gene is TRBJ1-2, the V gene TRBV29-1; the D gene is possibly TRBD1 (5 bases). The V end lost 4 bases, the J end lost 5 bases, and 11 bases lay between the germline ends. CDR3 length: 12 amino acids. Germline CDR1 is SQVTM and CDR2 is ANQGSEA. The CDR3 loop reads CSVVRGGYGYTF. CDR3 in DNA: TGCAGCGTTGTTCGGGGGGGGTATGGCTACACCTTC.

The chain has TRBV21-1 and TRBJ2-7. TRBV21-1 is marked as a pseudogene. CDR3 length: 10 amino acids. CDR3 sequence reads: CASSPEEQYF. For the CDR3, the DNA is TGTGCCAGCAGCCCGGAAGAGCAGTACTTC.